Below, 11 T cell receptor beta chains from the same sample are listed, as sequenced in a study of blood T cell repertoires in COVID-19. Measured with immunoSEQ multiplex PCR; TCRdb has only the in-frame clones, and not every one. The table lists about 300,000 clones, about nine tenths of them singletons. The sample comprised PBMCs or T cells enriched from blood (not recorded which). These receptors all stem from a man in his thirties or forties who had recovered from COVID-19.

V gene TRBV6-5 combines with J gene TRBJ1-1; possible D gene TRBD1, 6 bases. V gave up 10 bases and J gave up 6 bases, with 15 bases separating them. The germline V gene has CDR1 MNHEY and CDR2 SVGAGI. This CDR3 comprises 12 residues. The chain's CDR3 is CAILSGGPEAFF. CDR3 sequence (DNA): TGTGCCATCCTTTCGGGGGGCCCTGAAGCTTTCTTT.

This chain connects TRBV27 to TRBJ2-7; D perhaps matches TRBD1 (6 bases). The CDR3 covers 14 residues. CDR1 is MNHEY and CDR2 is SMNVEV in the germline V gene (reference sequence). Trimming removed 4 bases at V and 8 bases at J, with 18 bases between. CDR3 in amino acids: CASSSTDSEHKQYF. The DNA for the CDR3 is TGTGCCAGCAGTTCCACGGACAGCGAACACAAGCAGTACTTC.

The CDR3, as DNA: TGTGCCAGCAGCTTAGCGGCAGATACGCAGTATTTT. It encodes CASSLAADTQYF. The V and J genes are TRBV11-2 and TRBJ2-3; D unresolved. The germline gives CDR1 SGHAT, CDR2 FQNNGV. V lost 1 base and J lost 4, with 3 bases in between. This CDR3 comprises 12 residues. The complete variable domain, with remaining parts taken from reference TRBV11-2 and TRBJ2-3, reads EAGVAQSPRYKIIEKRQSVAFWCNPISGHATLYWYQQILGQGPKLLIQFQNNGVVDDSQLPKDRFSAERLKGVDSTLKIQPAKLEDSAVYLCASSLAADTQYFGPGTRLTVL.

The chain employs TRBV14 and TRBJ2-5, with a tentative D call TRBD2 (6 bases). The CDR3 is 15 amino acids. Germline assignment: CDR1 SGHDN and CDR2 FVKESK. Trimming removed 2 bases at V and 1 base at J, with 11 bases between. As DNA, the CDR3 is TGTGCCAGCAGCCAAAGGGCGGGAACCCAAGAGACCCAGTACTTC. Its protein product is CASSQRAGTQETQYF.

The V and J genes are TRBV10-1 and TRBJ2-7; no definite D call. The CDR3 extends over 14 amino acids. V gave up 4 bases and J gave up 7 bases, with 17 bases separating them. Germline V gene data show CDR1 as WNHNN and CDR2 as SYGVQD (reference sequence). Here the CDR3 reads CASSVAYRPPEQYF. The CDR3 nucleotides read TGCGCCAGCAGTGTCGCGTACCGTCCTCCAGAGCAGTACTTC.

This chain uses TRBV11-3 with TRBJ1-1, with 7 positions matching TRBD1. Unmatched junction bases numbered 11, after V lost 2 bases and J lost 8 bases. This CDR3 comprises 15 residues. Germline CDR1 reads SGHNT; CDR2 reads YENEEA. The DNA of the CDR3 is TGTGCCAGCAGCTTATCGGGAAACAGGGGCCTCGAAGCTTTCTTT. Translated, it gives CASSLSGNRGLEAFF.

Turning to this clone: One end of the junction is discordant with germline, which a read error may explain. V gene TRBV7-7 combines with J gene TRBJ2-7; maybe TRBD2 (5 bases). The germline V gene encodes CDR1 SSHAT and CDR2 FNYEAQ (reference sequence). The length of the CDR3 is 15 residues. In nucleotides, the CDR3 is TGTGCTAGCAGCTTCGCTAGAGGGCCTGCCTACGAGCAGTACTTC. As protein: CASSFARGPAYEQYF.

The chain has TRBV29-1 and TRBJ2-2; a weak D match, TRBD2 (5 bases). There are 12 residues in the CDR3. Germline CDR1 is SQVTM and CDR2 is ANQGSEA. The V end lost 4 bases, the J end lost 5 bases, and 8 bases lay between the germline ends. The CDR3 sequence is CSVAGVTGELFF. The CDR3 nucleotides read TGCAGCGTTGCCGGGGTTACCGGGGAGCTGTTTTTT.

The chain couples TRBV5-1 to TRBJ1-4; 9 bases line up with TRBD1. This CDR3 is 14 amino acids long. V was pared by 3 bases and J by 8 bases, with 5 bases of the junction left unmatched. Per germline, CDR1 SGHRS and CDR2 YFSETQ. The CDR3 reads CASSSQGAREKLFF. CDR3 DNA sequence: TGCGCCAGCAGCTCACAGGGGGCGAGGGAAAAACTGTTTTTT.

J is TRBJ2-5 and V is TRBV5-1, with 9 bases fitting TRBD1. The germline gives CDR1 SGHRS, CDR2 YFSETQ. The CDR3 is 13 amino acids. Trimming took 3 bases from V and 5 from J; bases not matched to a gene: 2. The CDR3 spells CASSSTGGETQYF. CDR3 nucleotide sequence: TGCGCCAGCAGCTCGACAGGGGGGGAGACCCAGTACTTC.

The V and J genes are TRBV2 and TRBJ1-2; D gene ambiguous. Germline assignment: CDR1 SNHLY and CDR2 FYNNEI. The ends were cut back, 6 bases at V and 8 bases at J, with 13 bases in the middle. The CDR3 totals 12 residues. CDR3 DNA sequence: TGTGCCAGCAGCCCACCGCGGTGGGGCTACACCTTC. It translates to CASSPPRWGYTF.